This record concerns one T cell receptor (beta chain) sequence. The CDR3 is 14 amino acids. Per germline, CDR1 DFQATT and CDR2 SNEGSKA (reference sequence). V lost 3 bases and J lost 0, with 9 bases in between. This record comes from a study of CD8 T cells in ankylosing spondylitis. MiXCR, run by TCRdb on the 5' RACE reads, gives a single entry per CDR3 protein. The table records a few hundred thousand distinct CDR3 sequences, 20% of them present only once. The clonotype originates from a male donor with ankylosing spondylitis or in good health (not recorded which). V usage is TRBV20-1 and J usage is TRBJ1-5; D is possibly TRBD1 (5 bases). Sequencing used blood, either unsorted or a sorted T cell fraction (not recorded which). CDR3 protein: CSASLGASNQPQHF. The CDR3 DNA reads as TGCAGTGCTAGTCTCGGGGCTAGCAATCAGCCCCAGCATTTT.